These 16 T cell receptor beta chains were all obtained from the same sample, sequenced in a study of OX40 agonist ivuxolimab in advanced cancers. Assay: immunoSEQ multiplex PCR; the TCRdb copy retains only in-frame clones and omits some. The table shows around 74,000 clones, with about 85% occurring only once. The material sequenced was CD4+ or CD8+ T cells sorted from blood, taken in a trial of the OX40 agonist ivuxolimab. The source of these receptors is an adult with an advanced solid tumor such as melanoma, head and neck, liver or kidney cancer.

This rearrangement joins TRBV6-5 to TRBJ2-1; TRBD2 matches at 10 bases. Per the germline V gene, CDR1 is MNHEY and CDR2 is SVGAGI. The CDR3 runs 15 residues. V lost 6 bases, J lost 2 bases, and 4 bases stayed unmatched. CDR3 DNA sequence: TGTGCCAGCAGGAGAGCGGGGGGGCCCTACAATGAGCAGTTCTTC. This sequence encodes CASRRAGGPYNEQFF.

This clone was seen a single time. The V gene is TRBV14, the J gene TRBJ2-5; D unclear. Germline assignment: CDR1 SGHDN and CDR2 FVKESK. The CDR3 is made up of 15 amino acids. The V gene lost 1 base and the J gene lost 6 bases, with 15 bases spanning the gap. This CDR3 reads CASSQAGFSFQTQYF. Here the CDR3 DNA reads TGTGCCAGCAGCCAAGCCGGATTTTCTTTTCAGACCCAGTACTTC.

This chain joins TRBV5-1 and TRBJ2-5, with a possible D match to TRBD1 (6 bases). The CDR3 has 13 residues. In germline, CDR1 is SGHRS, CDR2 YFSETQ. V was shortened by 4 bases and J by 4 bases, with 11 bases between the two germline ends. This CDR3 reads CASSRGQIETQYF. The CDR3, as DNA: TGCGCCAGCAGCCGAGGACAGATAGAGACCCAGTACTTC. Variable domain in full (rest from reference TRBV5-1 and TRBJ2-5): KAGVTQTPRYLIKTRGQQVTLSCSPISGHRSVSWYQQTPGQGLQFLFEYFSETQRNKGNFPGRFSGRQFSNSRSEMNVSTLELGDSALYLCASSRGQIETQYFGPGTRLLVL.

The chain links TRBV11-2 to TRBJ2-5; TRBD2 agrees at 11 bases. The junction had 6 bases not matched to a gene; V was cut back by 6 bases and J by 3 bases. The CDR3 has 15 amino acids. Germline CDR1 and CDR2: SGHAT and FQNNGV. CDR3 amino acids: CASRFGTSGKETQYF. The CDR3 coding sequence is TGTGCCAGCAGATTCGGGACTAGCGGAAAAGAGACCCAGTACTTC.

The V gene is TRBV20-1, the J gene TRBJ2-7; the match to TRBD2 covers 9 bases. The CDR3 is made up of 11 amino acids. The V gene end was trimmed by 5 bases and the J gene end by 6 bases; junction bases not matched to a gene: 2. The V gene's germline CDR1 is DFQATT and CDR2 SNEGSKA (reference sequence). The CDR3 coding sequence is TGCAGTGCTCAGACTAGCGGCGAGCAGTACTTC. Protein product: CSAQTSGEQYF.

This clone came up a few times. The rearrangement joins TRBV10-2 to TRBJ2-7, with D tentatively TRBD1 (5 bases). The CDR3 has 13 amino acids. The V gene lost 4 bases and the J gene lost 0 bases, with 7 bases spanning the gap. Germline-derived CDR1 and CDR2 are WSHSY and SAAADI. CDR3 DNA: TGCGCCAGCAGTGGGCAGGGCTCCTACGAGCAGTACTTC. It yields the protein CASSGQGSYEQYF.

V is TRBV5-1 and J is TRBJ1-2; D remains unclear. CDR1 and CDR2 (germline): SGHRS, YFSETQ. The CDR3 has 14 amino acids. Trimming stripped 1 base from V and 2 bases from J, with 9 bases between. The CDR3 loop is CASSLSAMNYGYTF. The DNA for the CDR3 is TGCGCCAGCAGCTTGTCGGCAATGAACTATGGCTACACCTTC.

The chain carries TRBV2 and TRBJ1-6; D remains unclear. V shed 2 bases and J shed 4 bases, with 9 bases lying between them. CDR1 and CDR2 from the germline V gene are SNHLY and FYNNEI. The CDR3 has 15 residues. CDR3 bases: TGTGCCAGCAGTGAACCGCAGCCTTATAATTCACCCCTCCACTTT. This encodes CASSEPQPYNSPLHF.

The rearrangement joins TRBV5-8 to TRBJ2-5, with 15 bases aligning to TRBD2. V was clipped by 6 bases and J by 4 bases; unmatched bases: 16. Germline V lookup: CDR1 SGHTS, CDR2 YDEGEE. This CDR3 has 19 amino acids. CDR3 nucleotide sequence: TGTGCCAGCAATTACGGACTAGCGGGGGGGCGAGGTCCGGGAGAGACCCAGTACTTC. This sequence encodes CASNYGLAGGRGPGETQYF.

CDR3 sequence reads: CASSPGLRGETQYF. In DNA, the CDR3 is TGCGCCAGCAGCCCGGGCCTTAGGGGCGAGACCCAGTACTTC. The J gene is TRBJ2-5, the V gene TRBV4-3; the D gene is possibly TRBD1 (5 bases). CDR3 length: 14 amino acids. V shed 4 bases and J shed 5 bases, with 14 bases lying between them. The germline V gene encodes CDR1 LGHNA and CDR2 YSLEER.

This chain connects TRBV30 to TRBJ2-7; 9 nucleotides match TRBD1. J lost 0 bases, V lost 7 bases, and 4 bases had no gene match. The V gene's germline CDR1 is GTSNPN and CDR2 SVGIG (reference sequence). The CDR3 runs 13 residues. The CDR3 DNA sequence: TGTGCCTCGTCGGGACAGGGCTCCTACGAGCAGTACTTC. Encoded protein: CASSGQGSYEQYF.

This clone has a single count. The gene calls are TRBV4-3 and TRBJ1-6; D perhaps matches TRBD1 (5 bases). Between the trimmed V and J ends, which lost 5 bases and 7 bases, there was a span of 24 bases. The CDR3 totals 18 residues. Germline-derived CDR1 and CDR2 are LGHNA and YSLEER. CDR3 protein: CASSYLLGTAVTNSPLHF. In DNA form, the CDR3 reads TGCGCCAGCAGCTACCTTTTGGGGACCGCCGTTACAAATTCACCCCTCCACTTT.

This clone was counted a few times. V gene TRBV7-2 combines with J gene TRBJ1-5, with 8 bases fitting TRBD1. Germline V lookup: CDR1 SGHTA, CDR2 FQGNSA. This CDR3 has 14 amino acids. The V segment lost 5 bases and the J segment 2 bases; nucleotides outside the gene matches: 2. CDR3 sequence: CASSPDRGNQPQHF. The CDR3, as DNA: TGTGCCAGCAGCCCGGACAGGGGCAATCAGCCCCAGCATTTT. Full variable domain (remainder filled in from reference TRBV7-2 and TRBJ1-5): GAGVSQSPSNKVTEKGKDVELRCDPISGHTALYWYRQSLGQGLEFLIYFQGNSAPDKSGLPSDRFSAERTGGSVSTLTIQRTQQEDSAVYLCASSPDRGNQPQHFGDGTRLSIL.

This sequence joins TRBV5-1 and TRBJ2-7; TRBD1 aligns across 11 bases. CDR1 is SGHRS and CDR2 is YFSETQ in the germline V gene. The CDR3 loop spans 14 amino acids. The junction had 4 bases not matched to a gene; V was cut back by 2 bases and J by 6 bases. Here the CDR3 DNA reads TGCGCCAGCAGCTTAACCGGGACAGGGGGCGAGCAGTACTTC. This sequence encodes CASSLTGTGGEQYF.

The chain carries TRBV7-9 and TRBJ2-5; no firm D call. V was pared by 5 bases and J by 0 bases, with 13 bases between. The CDR3 consists of 15 residues. CDR1 SEHNR and CDR2 FQNEAQ come from the germline V gene (reference sequence). The CDR3 DNA follows: TGTGCCAGCAGCCTCGGGTTAGGATACCAAGAGACCCAGTACTTC. This encodes CASSLGLGYQETQYF.

This chain uses TRBV27 with TRBJ2-1; TRBD1 aligns across 7 bases. CDR1 and CDR2 (germline): MNHEY, SMNVEV (reference sequence). The CDR3 length is 18 residues. V was clipped by 2 bases and J by 7 bases; unmatched bases: 17. CDR3 DNA: TGTGCCAGCAGTTTACTGTCCCCGGGACAGACTACAAGGAATGAGCAGTTCTTC. Translating it yields CASSLLSPGQTTRNEQFF.